Here is one T cell receptor (beta chain) with its context. Each hyperthyroidism patient was newly diagnosed, with under 2 months' duration, and aged 18 to 65. This sample is part of a study of Graves' ophthalmopathy and Graves' hyperthyroidism. Transcripts of RNA were the source for amplifying TCR beta CDR3 regions. First-round RT-PCR employed HTBI primers, with a second-round multiplex PCR after it. TCRdb reprocessed the multiplex PCR reads with MiXCR, giving one entry per CDR3 protein. The sample lists 400,000 to 500,000 distinct CDR3 sequences, approximately 21% occurring once. The CDR3 extends over 15 amino acids. V was cut by 0 bases and J by 5 bases, with 13 bases left in between. The germline CDR1 and CDR2 sequences are MNHEY and SVGAGI.

The origin of this receptor is a woman in her late teens or twenties with stable Graves' hyperthyroidism. The sequenced sample was peripheral blood. The V and J genes are TRBV6-5 and TRBJ2-5; tentative D call: TRBD1 (6 bases). CDR3 sequence: CASSYSYRAWETQYF. CDR3 nucleotide sequence: TGTGCCAGCAGTTACTCGTACAGGGCCTGGGAGACCCAGTACTTC.